The rows below give T cell receptor beta chains drawn from one sample of a study of control samples from healthy donors and cancer patients. Profiling relied on immunoSEQ multiplex PCR, and the TCRdb table lists in-frame clones only, not all of them. In the table there are 100,000 to 150,000 clones, around nine tenths of which are singletons. The specimen was blood. These receptors all stem from a man aged 35 to 55 in good health. Each CDR3 is given with its conserved first and last residue. A D gene is named only where the DNA matches it firmly. Only part of the rows carry a size: once, few, many, or a class if the clone is expanded.

TRBV25-1	.	TRBJ1-3	.	TGTGCCAGCAGGGCGGGCGGCTCTGGAAACACCATATATTTT	CASRAGGSGNTIYF
TRBV4-1	TRBD1	TRBJ2-7	.	TGCGCCAGCAGCCCAAGATTCGGGACAGGGAACTACGAGCAGTACTTC	CASSPRFGTGNYEQYF
TRBV19	.	TRBJ1-3	few	TGTGCCAGTACAGGGTATAACTCTGGAAACACCATATATTTT	CASTGYNSGNTIYF
TRBV24-1	TRBD2	TRBJ2-7	.	TGTGCCACCAGTGATTTGGGACTAGCGGGGCCCTACGAGCAGTACTTC	CATSDLGLAGPYEQYF
TRBV11-2	.	TRBJ1-1	few	TGTGCCAGCAGCTTGATAGGTAGTAACACTGAAGCTTTCTTT	CASSLIGSNTEAFF
TRBV7-9	.	TRBJ2-7	.	TGTGCCAGCAGCCGATCCTACGAGCAGTACTTC	CASSRSYEQYF
TRBV2	.	TRBJ1-6	.	TGTGCCAGCAGTGAAGGGAGCCAGAGTTCACCCCTCCACTTT	CASSEGSQSSPLHF
TRBV27	TRBD1	TRBJ2-7	.	TGTGCCAGCAGTCAGCAACGTCCGGGACAGGGGGTCCCATACGAGCAGTACTTC	CASSQQRPGQGVPYEQYF
TRBV3-1/TRBV3-2	.	TRBJ2-2	.	TGTGCCAGCTCCCGAAACACCGGGGAGCTGTTTTTT	CASSRNTGELFF
TRBV3-1/TRBV3-2	TRBD2	TRBJ2-7	.	TGTGCCAGCAGCCTTCAGGGACTAGGAGGCCTCGAGCAGTACTTC	CASSLQGLGGLEQYF
TRBV24-1	TRBD1	TRBJ2-3	.	TGTGCCGCGAACCACAGGGGGCCCACAGATACGCAGTATTTT	CAANHRGPTDTQYF
TRBV18	.	TRBJ1-2	.	TGTGCCAGCTCACCCCCGGGGCTCTATGGCTACACCTTC	CASSPPGLYGYTF
TRBV20-1	.	TRBJ2-1	once	TGCAGTGCTAGTCTTGGCAGCCAACTCCTCAATGAGCAGTTCTTC	CSASLGSQLLNEQFF
TRBV6-1	.	TRBJ2-1	.	TGTGCCAGCAGTGAAGTGATGACCCACTACAATGAGCAGTTCTTC	CASSEVMTHYNEQFF
TRBV7-9	.	TRBJ1-5	.	TGTGCCAGCAGCCCCCACGGCGGGGTTCTTCAGCCCCAGCATTTT	CASSPHGGVLQPQHF
TRBV7-3	TRBD2	TRBJ2-3	once	TGTGCCAGCAGCCCCATAGCGGGGGGCCAAGATACGCAGTATTTT	CASSPIAGGQDTQYF
TRBV3-1/TRBV3-2	TRBD1	TRBJ2-5	.	TGTGCCAGCAGAGAACTACAGGGGGCGGGGGAGACCCAGTACTTC	CASRELQGAGETQYF
TRBV7-9	.	TRBJ2-1	.	TGTGCCAGCAGCTCATCCGACGGGTACAATGAGCAGTTCTTC	CASSSSDGYNEQFF
TRBV7-8	.	TRBJ2-7	.	TGTGCCAGCAGCTCTACAGGTTCGTCCTACGAGCAGTACTTC	CASSSTGSSYEQYF
TRBV3-1/TRBV3-2	TRBD1	TRBJ1-5	.	TGTGCCAGCAGCCTACGACAGGGGTTTGGGGTAAGTCAGCCCCAGCATTTT	CASSLRQGFGVSQPQHF
TRBV30	TRBD1	TRBJ1-1	.	TGTGCCTGGACTAAAACAGGGGGGGGAACTGAAGCTTTCTTT	CAWTKTGGGTEAFF
TRBV11-3	TRBD2	TRBJ2-1	.	TGTGCCAGCAGCTTGAGCGGGGGGCCCTACAATGAGCAGTTCTTC	CASSLSGGPYNEQFF
TRBV27	TRBD1	TRBJ2-1	once	TGTGCCAGCAGTCCACAAACTCAATCGGGACAGGTAAAGCAGTTCTTC	CASSPQTQSGQVKQFF
TRBV30	TRBD1	TRBJ1-1	.	TGTGCCTGGGTTTTCGACAGGGGGCGATCTGAAGCTTTCTTT	CAWVFDRGRSEAFF
TRBV5-1	.	TRBJ2-1	.	TGCGCCAGCAGCCGCGAGGGGGGACCCGACAATGAGCAGTTCTTC	CASSREGGPDNEQFF
TRBV30	.	TRBJ1-6	.	TGTGCCGGCGGACGGAATAATTCACCCCTCCACTTT	CAGGRNNSPLHF
TRBV9	.	TRBJ2-7	.	TGTGCCAGCAGCGTAGGGACCACTGCGGGGCTCGGCTACGAGCAGTACTTC	CASSVGTTAGLGYEQYF
TRBV5-4	.	TRBJ2-1	few	TGTGCCAGCAGCCATGGCGGGGGCAACAATGAGCAGTTCTTC	CASSHGGGNNEQFF